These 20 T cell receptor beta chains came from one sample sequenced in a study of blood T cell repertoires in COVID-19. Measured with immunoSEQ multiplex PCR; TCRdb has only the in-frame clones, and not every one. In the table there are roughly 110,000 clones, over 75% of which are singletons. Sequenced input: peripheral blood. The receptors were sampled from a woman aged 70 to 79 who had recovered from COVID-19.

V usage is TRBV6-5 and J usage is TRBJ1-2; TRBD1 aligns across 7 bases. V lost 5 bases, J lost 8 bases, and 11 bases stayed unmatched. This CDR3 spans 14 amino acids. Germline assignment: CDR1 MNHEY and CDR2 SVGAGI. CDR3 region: CASSRQGDSWGYTF. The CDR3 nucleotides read TGTGCCAGCAGTCGACAAGGGGACAGCTGGGGCTACACCTTC.

CDR3 region: CASSQGPGGGTEAFF. CDR3 bases: TGTGCCAGCAGTCAGGGACCCGGGGGTGGCACTGAAGCTTTCTTT. The chain is built from TRBV6-5 and TRBJ1-1, with TRBD1 as a possible D gene (5 bases). The CDR3 extends over 15 amino acids. V gave up 5 bases and J gave up 4 bases, with 17 bases separating them. The germline V gene has CDR1 MNHEY and CDR2 SVGAGI.

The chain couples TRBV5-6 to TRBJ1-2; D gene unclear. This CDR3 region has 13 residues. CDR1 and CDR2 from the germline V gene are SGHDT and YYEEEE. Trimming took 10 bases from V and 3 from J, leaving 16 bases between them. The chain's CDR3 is CASRGLAYYGYTF. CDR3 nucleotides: TGTGCCTCCCGGGGATTAGCCTACTATGGCTACACCTTC.

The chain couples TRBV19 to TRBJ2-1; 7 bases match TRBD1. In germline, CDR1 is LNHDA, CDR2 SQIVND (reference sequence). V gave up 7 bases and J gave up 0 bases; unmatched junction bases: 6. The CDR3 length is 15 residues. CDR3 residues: CASTPTGSSYNEQFF. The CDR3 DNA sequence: TGTGCCAGTACCCCGACAGGGAGCTCCTACAATGAGCAGTTCTTC.

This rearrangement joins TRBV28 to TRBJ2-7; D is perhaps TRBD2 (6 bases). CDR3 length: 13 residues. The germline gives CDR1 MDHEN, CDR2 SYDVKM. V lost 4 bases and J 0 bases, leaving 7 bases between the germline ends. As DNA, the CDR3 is TGTGCCAGCAGTTCCGGGAGCTCCTACGAGCAGTACTTC. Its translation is CASSSGSSYEQYF. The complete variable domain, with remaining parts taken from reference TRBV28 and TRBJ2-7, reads DVKVTQSSRYLVKRTGEKVFLECVQDMDHENMFWYRQDPGLGLRLIYFSYDVKMKEKGDIPEGYSVSREKKERFSLILESASTNQTSMYLCASSSGSSYEQYFGPGTRLTVT.

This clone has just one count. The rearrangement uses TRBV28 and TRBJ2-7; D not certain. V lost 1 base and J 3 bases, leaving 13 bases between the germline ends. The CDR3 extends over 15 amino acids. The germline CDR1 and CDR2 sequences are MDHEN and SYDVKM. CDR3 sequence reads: CASSLFQIISYEQYF. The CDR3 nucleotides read TGTGCCAGCAGTTTATTTCAGATAATAAGCTACGAGCAGTACTTC.

CDR3 DNA sequence: TGTGCCAGCTCAACCCCGACAGGGGAAACCTACGAGCAGTACTTC. Its protein product is CASSTPTGETYEQYF. The gene calls are TRBV7-2 and TRBJ2-7; 8 bases are shared with TRBD1. V was pared by 8 bases and J by 2 bases, with 11 bases of the junction left unmatched. CDR1 and CDR2 (germline): SGHTA, FQGNSA. The CDR3 has 15 residues.

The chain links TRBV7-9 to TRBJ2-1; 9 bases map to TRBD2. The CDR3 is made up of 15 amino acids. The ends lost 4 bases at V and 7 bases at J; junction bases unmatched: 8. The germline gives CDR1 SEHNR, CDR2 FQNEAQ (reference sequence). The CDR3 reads CASSYGELAGNEQFF. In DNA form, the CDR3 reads TGTGCCAGCAGCTACGGAGAGCTAGCGGGAAATGAGCAGTTCTTC. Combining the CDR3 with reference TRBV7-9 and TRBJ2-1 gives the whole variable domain DTGVSQNPRHKITKRGQNVTFRCDPISEHNRLYWYRQTLGQGPEFLTYFQNEAQLEKSRLLSDRFSAERPKGSFSTLEIQRTEQGDSAMYLCASSYGELAGNEQFFGPGTRLTVL.

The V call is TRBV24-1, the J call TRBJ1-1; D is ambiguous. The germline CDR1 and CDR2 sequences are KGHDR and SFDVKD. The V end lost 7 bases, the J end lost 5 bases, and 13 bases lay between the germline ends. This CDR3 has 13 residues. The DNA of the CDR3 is TGTGCCACCAGACACCGGGATAGTACTGAAGCTTTCTTT. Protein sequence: CATRHRDSTEAFF.

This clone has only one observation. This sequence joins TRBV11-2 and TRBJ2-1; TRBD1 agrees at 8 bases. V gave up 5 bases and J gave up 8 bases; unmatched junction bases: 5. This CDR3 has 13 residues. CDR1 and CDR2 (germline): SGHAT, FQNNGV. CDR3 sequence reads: CASSPDRDDEQFF. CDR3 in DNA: TGTGCCAGCAGCCCGGACAGGGATGATGAGCAGTTCTTC.

This CDR3 is CASSQGTLEVETQYF. The DNA of the CDR3 is TGCGCCAGCAGCCAAGGAACCCTAGAGGTGGAGACCCAGTACTTC. The chain joins TRBV4-3 to TRBJ2-5; D remains ambiguous. This CDR3 comprises 15 residues. The germline V gene encodes CDR1 LGHNA and CDR2 YSLEER. Trimming removed 1 base at V and 5 bases at J, with 14 bases between.

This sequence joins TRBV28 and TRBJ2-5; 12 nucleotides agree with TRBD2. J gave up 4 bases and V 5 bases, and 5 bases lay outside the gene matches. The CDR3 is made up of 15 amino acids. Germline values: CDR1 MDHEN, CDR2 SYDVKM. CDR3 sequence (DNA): TGTGCCAGCAGTACCACGACTAGCGGGAGAGAGACCCAGTACTTC. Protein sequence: CASSTTTSGRETQYF.

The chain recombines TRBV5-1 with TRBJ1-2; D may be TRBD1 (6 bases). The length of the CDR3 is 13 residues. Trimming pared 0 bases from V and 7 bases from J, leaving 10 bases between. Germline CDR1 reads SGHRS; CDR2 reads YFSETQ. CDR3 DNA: TGCGCCAGCAGCTTGGACAGGGCTGGTGGCTACACCTTC. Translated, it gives CASSLDRAGGYTF.

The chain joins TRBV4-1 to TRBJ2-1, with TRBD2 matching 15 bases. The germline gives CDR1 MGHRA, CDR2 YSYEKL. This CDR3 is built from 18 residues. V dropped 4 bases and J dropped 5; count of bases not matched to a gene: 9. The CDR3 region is CASSPGLAGGEGNNEQFF. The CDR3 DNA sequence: TGCGCCAGCAGCCCGGGACTAGCGGGAGGAGAGGGAAACAATGAGCAGTTCTTC.

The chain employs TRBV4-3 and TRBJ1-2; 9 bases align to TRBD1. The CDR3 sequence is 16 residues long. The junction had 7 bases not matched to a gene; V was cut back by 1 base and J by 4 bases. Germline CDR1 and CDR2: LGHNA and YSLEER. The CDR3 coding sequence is TGCGCCAGCAGCCAAGCAGGGACAGGGTACCTCTATGGCTACACCTTC. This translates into CASSQAGTGYLYGYTF.

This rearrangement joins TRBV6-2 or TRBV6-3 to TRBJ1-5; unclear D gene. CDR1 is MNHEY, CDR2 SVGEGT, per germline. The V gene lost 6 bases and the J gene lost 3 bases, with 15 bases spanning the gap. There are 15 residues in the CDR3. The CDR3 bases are TGTGCCAGCAGCACTTCTCGTGGAGACAATCAGCCCCAGCATTTT. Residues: CASSTSRGDNQPQHF.

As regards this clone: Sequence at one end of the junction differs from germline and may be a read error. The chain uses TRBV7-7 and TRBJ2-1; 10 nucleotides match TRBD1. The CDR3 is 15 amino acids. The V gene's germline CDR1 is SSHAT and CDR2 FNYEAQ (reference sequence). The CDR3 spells CASSPGTGAYNEQFF. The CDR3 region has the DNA TGTGCTAGCAGCCCAGGGACAGGGGCCTACAATGAGCAGTTCTTC.

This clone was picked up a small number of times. The CDR3 spells CAISKIQNTEAFF. DNA of the CDR3: TGTGCCATCAGTAAAATACAGAACACTGAAGCTTTCTTT. The chain links TRBV10-3 to TRBJ1-1; D ambiguous. Between the trimmed V and J ends, which lost 5 bases and 1 base, there was a span of 8 bases. CDR3 size: 13 residues. Per the germline V gene, CDR1 is ENHRY and CDR2 is SYGVKD.

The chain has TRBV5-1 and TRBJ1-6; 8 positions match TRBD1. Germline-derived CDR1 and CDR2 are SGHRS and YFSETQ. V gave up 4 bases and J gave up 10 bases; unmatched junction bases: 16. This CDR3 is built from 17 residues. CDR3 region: CASSATPGQGIGSPLHF. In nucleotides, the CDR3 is TGCGCCAGCAGCGCGACCCCCGGACAGGGAATTGGATCACCCCTCCACTTT.

The CDR3 sequence is CASSYGGGQPQHF. The CDR3 region has the DNA TGTGCCAGCAGTTACGGCGGCGGGCAGCCCCAGCATTTT. The chain carries TRBV6-2 or TRBV6-3 and TRBJ1-5, with no clear D. The germline gives CDR1 MNHEY, CDR2 SVGEGT. V dropped 2 bases and J dropped 7 bases, with 9 bases sitting between them. The CDR3 contains 13 residues.